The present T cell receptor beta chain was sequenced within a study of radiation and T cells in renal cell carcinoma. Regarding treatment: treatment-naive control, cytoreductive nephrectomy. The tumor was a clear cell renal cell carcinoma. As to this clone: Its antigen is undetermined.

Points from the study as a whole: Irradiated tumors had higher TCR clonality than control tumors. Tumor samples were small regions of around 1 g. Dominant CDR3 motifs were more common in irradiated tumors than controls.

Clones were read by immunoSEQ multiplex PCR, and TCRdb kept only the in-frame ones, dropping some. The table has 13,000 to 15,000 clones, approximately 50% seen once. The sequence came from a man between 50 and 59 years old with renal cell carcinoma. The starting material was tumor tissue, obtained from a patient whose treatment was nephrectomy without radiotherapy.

The CDR3 DNA is TGTGCCAGCAGTGAAAGAGTTGGGACAGGGAGACTCGAGCAGTACTTC. It codes for CASSERVGTGRLEQYF. The chain recombines TRBV6-1 with TRBJ2-7; the match to TRBD1 covers 9 bases. Germline assignment: CDR1 MNHNS and CDR2 SASEGT. The CDR3 runs 16 residues. V shed 2 bases and J 6 bases; nucleotides not matched to a gene: 11.